This is a list of T cell receptor beta chains from one sample in a study of T cell responses to AZD1222 COVID-19 vaccine. The assay was immunoSEQ multiplex PCR, and TCRdb's table has in-frame clones only and misses some. The sample holds 130,000 to 150,000 clones, 91% seen once. Sequences were derived from peripheral blood, sampled on day 0 of AZD1222 vaccination. The receptor source for this set is an adult in good health. The CDR3 runs from the conserved cysteine through the conserved F or W. A D gene is named only where the DNA matches it firmly. Where a row states a size, it is once, few, many or the class of an expanded clone; other rows omit it.

clone_size,d_call,v_call,j_call,cdr3_nt,cdr3_aa
once,-,TRBV27,TRBJ1-5,TGTGCCAGCAGTTTATCCCCGGGTCGGGACCAGCCCCAGCATTTT,CASSLSPGRDQPQHF
-,-,TRBV11-3,TRBJ2-2,TGTGCCAGCAGCGATGACTTATACACCGGGGAGCTGTTTTTT,CASSDDLYTGELFF
-,TRBD2,TRBV9,TRBJ2-1,TGTGCCAGCAGCATTCTAGCGGGAGCCCCACGGGATGAGCAGTTCTTC,CASSILAGAPRDEQFF
-,-,TRBV23-1,TRBJ1-3,TGCGCCAGCCAAACCGGACTCTCTGGAAACACCATATATTTT,CASQTGLSGNTIYF
-,-,TRBV7-9,TRBJ2-6,TGTGCCAGCAGCTTTTCCAGCGCTGGGGCCAACGTCCTGACTTTC,CASSFSSAGANVLTF
-,TRBD1,TRBV28,TRBJ1-6,TGTGCCAGCAGCCACAGGGGGGATAATTCACCCCTCCACTTT,CASSHRGDNSPLHF
-,TRBD1,TRBV25-1,TRBJ2-7,TGTGCCAGCAGTGACCTACCCGGACAGGGGGTAAACTTC,CASSDLPGQGVNF
-,-,TRBV27,TRBJ2-3,TGTGCCAGCGGTCGGGTTAGGCGTGCAGATACGCAGTATTTT,CASGRVRRADTQYF
-,-,TRBV19,TRBJ2-2,TGTGCCAGTAGAATCCGTGGAGACACCGGGGAGCTGTTTTTT,CASRIRGDTGELFF
-,-,TRBV6-2/TRBV6-3,TRBJ2-7,TGTGCCAGCAGTTACCTGGGGCAGGGTTCCCACGAGCAGTACTTC,CASSYLGQGSHEQYF
-,-,TRBV11-3,TRBJ2-2,TGTGCCAGCAGCCGCCCTAGGCAGGGAGTGGACACCGGGGAGCTGTTTTTT,CASSRPRQGVDTGELFF
-,-,TRBV28,TRBJ1-2,TGTGCCAGCAGCCTCCTGGGGGCCTATGGCTACACCTTC,CASSLLGAYGYTF
-,-,TRBV6-5,TRBJ1-5,TGTGCCAGCAGATCCGCGGGGAGCAATCAGCCCCAGCATTTT,CASRSAGSNQPQHF
-,TRBD1,TRBV7-2,TRBJ2-1,TGTGCCAGCAGCTTAGTTGGGACAGGGGGCTCCTACAATGAGCAGTTCTTC,CASSLVGTGGSYNEQFF
-,TRBD2,TRBV4-3,TRBJ2-1,TGCGCCAGCAGCCAAGACCCAGCGGGAGGAATAGTCGATGAGCAGTTCTTC,CASSQDPAGGIVDEQFF
-,-,TRBV5-4,TRBJ2-7,TGTGCCAGCAGCTTGGCTGGCAGATCCTACGAGCAGTACTTC,CASSLAGRSYEQYF
-,TRBD1,TRBV5-1,TRBJ2-7,TGCGCCAGCAGCCAAGGACAGGGCCACGAGCAGTACTTC,CASSQGQGHEQYF
-,-,TRBV5-4,TRBJ2-1,TGTGCCAGCAGCCCAACCGGACACCGGGCAGACAATGAGCAGTTCTTC,CASSPTGHRADNEQFF
-,-,TRBV19,TRBJ2-1,TGTGCCAGTAGCGAGAGACCCGGCAGTTTAAGCTCCTACAATGAGCAGTTCTTC,CASSERPGSLSSYNEQFF
few,-,TRBV27,TRBJ2-7,TGTGCCAGCAGTATTAAACTACAGGGTTACGAGCAGTACTTC,CASSIKLQGYEQYF
-,-,TRBV9,TRBJ1-1,TGTGCCAGCAGCTTGGACAACATGAACACTGAAGCTTTCTTT,CASSLDNMNTEAFF
-,-,TRBV5-5,TRBJ2-7,TGTGCCAGCAGCCGCCTTGGGGAACGAACCGGTTCCTACGAGCAGTACTTC,CASSRLGERTGSYEQYF
-,TRBD2,TRBV28,TRBJ2-7,TGTGCCAGCAGTTTACTAGCGGGAGAGAGCTCCTACGAGCAGTACTTC,CASSLLAGESSYEQYF
-,TRBD1,TRBV5-1,TRBJ2-2,TGCGCCAGCAGTACAGGGGGAAACACCGGGGAGCTGTTTTTT,CASSTGGNTGELFF
-,TRBD1,TRBV3-1/TRBV3-2,TRBJ2-1,TGTGCCAGCAGCCACCAACAGGGGGGCATCTCCTACAATGAGCAGTTCTTC,CASSHQQGGISYNEQFF
-,TRBD1,TRBV27,TRBJ2-5,TGTGCCAGCAGTCGCGGGACAGGGCAAGAGACCCAGTACTTC,CASSRGTGQETQYF
-,-,TRBV21-1,TRBJ2-3,TGTGCCAGCAGCAAAGTCCCTAACCACTCTAGCGGGGGGGCCGATTCTCAAGATACGCAGTATTTT,CASSKVPNHSSGGADSQDTQYF
once,TRBD1,TRBV6-5,TRBJ1-5,TGTGCCAGCAGTCGTGGGACAGCCGGCAATCAGCCCCAGCATTTT,CASSRGTAGNQPQHF
-,TRBD1,TRBV14,TRBJ1-2,TGTGCCAGCAGCCCCAGGGGGCGGGTCTCCGGCTACACCTTC,CASSPRGRVSGYTF
-,-,TRBV7-2,TRBJ1-1,TGTGCCAGCAGCTTATGGGGCACTGAAGCTTTCTTT,CASSLWGTEAFF
-,-,TRBV4-3,TRBJ1-4,TGCGCCAGCAGCCTCAATCTGGTTGGTGAAAAACTGTTTTTT,CASSLNLVGEKLFF
-,TRBD1,TRBV19,TRBJ1-4,TGTGCCAGTAGTATTGCATCGGGACAGGGTGTCGAAAAACTGTTTTTT,CASSIASGQGVEKLFF
-,-,TRBV6-5,TRBJ2-5,TGTGCCAGCAGCCGCGTAGGGGAGACCCAGTACTTC,CASSRVGETQYF
-,-,TRBV28,TRBJ2-3,TGTGCCAGCAGTTGGACGGGACTCACAGATACGCAGTATTTT,CASSWTGLTDTQYF
-,-,TRBV18,TRBJ1-1,TGTGCCAGCTCACCAGCTATGGACAGGAACACTGAAGCTTTCTTT,CASSPAMDRNTEAFF
-,-,TRBV5-1,TRBJ1-2,TGCGCCAGCAGGCCAGGGGCGTATGGCTACACCTTC,CASRPGAYGYTF
-,-,TRBV2,TRBJ2-7,TGTGCCGCCCCCCGAGGGGGGGTCTCCTACGAGCAGTACTTC,CAAPRGGVSYEQYF
-,-,TRBV7-9,TRBJ1-2,TGTGCCAGCAGCTTAGAGGCGGCACCCGTTGGGGGCTACACCTTC,CASSLEAAPVGGYTF
-,TRBD1,TRBV5-1,TRBJ1-2,TGCGCCAGCAGCTGGACAGGGGAGTCAATAGGCTACACCTTC,CASSWTGESIGYTF
-,TRBD1,TRBV6-5,TRBJ2-3,TGTGCCAGCAGTTACGCGACAGGGGCAGATACGCAGTATTTT,CASSYATGADTQYF
-,-,TRBV11-3,TRBJ2-5,TGTGCCAGCAGCTTGGGGAGGAGTACGGAGACCCAGTACTTC,CASSLGRSTETQYF
-,TRBD2,TRBV30,TRBJ2-2,TGTGCCTGGAGGGGACTAGCGGGCACCGGGGAGCTGTTTTTT,CAWRGLAGTGELFF
-,-,TRBV19,TRBJ1-1,TGTGCCAGTAGTATCAGGGTTGACACTGAAGCTTTCTTT,CASSIRVDTEAFF
-,-,TRBV19,TRBJ2-2,TGTGCCAGTACCAAACGGGGAACCGGGGAGCTGTTTTTT,CASTKRGTGELFF
once,-,TRBV3-1/TRBV3-2,TRBJ1-6,TGTGCCAGCAGCCAAGTTTTCAACGGGAGCACGTTTAATTCACCCCTCCACTTT,CASSQVFNGSTFNSPLHF
once,-,TRBV4-1,TRBJ1-1,TGCGCCAGCAGCCGGAACAGGGAGGTTGAAGCTTTCTTT,CASSRNREVEAFF
-,TRBD2,TRBV6-1,TRBJ2-1,TGTGCCAGTAAGCGGGAGGGCCTCTACAATGAGCAGTTCTTC,CASKREGLYNEQFF
-,-,TRBV11-1,TRBJ2-3,TGTGCCAGCAGATCCCCGGGGGAACCTCCAGATACGCAGTATTTT,CASRSPGEPPDTQYF
-,-,TRBV5-4,TRBJ2-4,TGTGCCAGCAGCTATCCAAGCAGGACCGCCAAAAACATTCAGTACTTC,CASSYPSRTAKNIQYF
few,-,TRBV29-1,TRBJ2-7,TGCAGCGTTGAAGGCCAGGGAGTATACGAGCAGTACTTC,CSVEGQGVYEQYF
-,TRBD1,TRBV14,TRBJ1-3,TGTGCCAGCAGCCAAGATCCGGGACAGGGTTTTTCTGGAAACACCATATATTTT,CASSQDPGQGFSGNTIYF
-,-,TRBV24-1,TRBJ2-3,TGTGCCACCAGTGATCCCATCGGGGACCCAGCAGATACGCAGTATTTT,CATSDPIGDPADTQYF
-,-,TRBV19,TRBJ2-3,TGTGCCAGTAGACGCCACACAGAGGTTGATACGCAGTATTTT,CASRRHTEVDTQYF